This TCR beta chain was observed in a study of shared clonotypes between healthy human individuals. The wider study: The cohort comprised a couple of women and a few men. Their ages spanned 18 to 49 years.

The assay was immunoSEQ multiplex PCR, and TCRdb's table has in-frame clones only and misses some. Of about 1.1 million clones in the sample, 70% to 80% were seen once. The sample consisted of memory CD4+ T cells from PBMCs. Subset noted: CD45RA-negative fraction. The sequence came from a man younger than 35 in good health. Some clones in this sample may be carry-over from other donors' samples.

CDR3 bases: TGTGCCAGCAGGGCAGGACAGTTCCTTAATGAGCAGTTCTTC. This sequence encodes CASRAGQFLNEQFF. The chain uses TRBV7-9 and TRBJ2-1; the D gene is possibly TRBD1 (6 bases). Trimming removed 6 bases at V and 7 bases at J, with 16 bases between. In germline, CDR1 is SEHNR, CDR2 FQNEAQ (reference sequence). The CDR3 is 14 residues long. The full variable domain, with the rest looked up from reference TRBV7-9 and TRBJ2-1, is DTGVSQNPRHKITKRGQNVTFRCDPISEHNRLYWYRQTLGQGPEFLTYFQNEAQLEKSRLLSDRFSAERPKGSFSTLEIQRTEQGDSAMYLCASRAGQFLNEQFFGPGTRLTVL.